A selection of T cell receptor beta chains follows, all from one sample in a study of T cells in Graves' hyperthyroidism and ophthalmopathy. TCRdb itself ran the multiplex PCR reads through MiXCR, one entry per CDR3 protein. Of a few hundred thousand distinct CDR3 sequences listed, about 20% were seen once; the top ten hold approximately 49%. The sample was blood. These receptors were obtained from a woman in her 70s with Graves' ophthalmopathy. Each CDR3 is given with its conserved first and last residue. The D gene is left open where the match is weak. For some rows the clone size is stated as once, few or many, or as a class when expanded; others skip it.

d_call	clone_size	v_call	j_call	cdr3_nt	cdr3_aa
NA	NA	TRBV29-1	TRBJ2-1	TGCAGCGTTGGGATTTACAATGAGCAGTTCTTC	CSVGIYNEQFF
TRBD1	NA	TRBV28	TRBJ2-5	TGTGCCAGCAGTAGCAGGCGGACAGGGGGTGGAGAGACCCAGTACTTC	CASSSRRTGGGETQYF
TRBD2	NA	TRBV10-3	TRBJ2-3	TGTGCCATCAGCCCGGGACTAGCGGGCACAGATACGCAGTATTTT	CAISPGLAGTDTQYF
TRBD2	many	TRBV20-1	TRBJ2-7	TGCAGTGCTTACCCGACTAGCGGATCCTACGAGCAGTACTTC	CSAYPTSGSYEQYF
NA	many	TRBV19	TRBJ2-7	TGTGCCAGTAGTAGTACTAGCCACCCCCCCGAGCAGTACTTC	CASSSTSHPPEQYF
NA	NA	TRBV10-3	TRBJ2-3	TGTGCCATCAGCCAGGGTCTTGGGGCAGATACGCAGTATTTT	CAISQGLGADTQYF
TRBD1	NA	TRBV15	TRBJ2-1	TGTGCCACCAGCAGCGGACAGGGTGGTGGGGATGAGCAGTTCTTC	CATSSGQGGGDEQFF
NA	many	TRBV20-1	TRBJ2-3	TGCAGTGCTCAGGGATCGGGGGTGACAGATACGCAGTATTTT	CSAQGSGVTDTQYF
TRBD2	NA	TRBV6-2/TRBV6-3	TRBJ2-3	TGTGCCAGCAGGGCGCAGCGGGGGGGATTCACAGATACGCAGTATTTT	CASRAQRGGFTDTQYF
TRBD2	few	TRBV7-9	TRBJ2-1	TGTGCCAGCAGCGGGGGGGACGTCTACAATGAGCAGTTCTTC	CASSGGDVYNEQFF
NA	NA	TRBV5-1	TRBJ1-6	TGCGCCAGCAGCCTAGAAGGGGGGCCCAATTCACCCCTCCACTTT	CASSLEGGPNSPLHF
NA	NA	TRBV10-3	TRBJ2-7	TGTGCCATCACGGGGGACTACGAGCAGTACTTC	CAITGDYEQYF
TRBD2	NA	TRBV5-1	TRBJ2-5	TGCGCCAGCCGAAGCGGGAGTCAAGGGGAGACCCAGTACTTC	CASRSGSQGETQYF
NA	NA	TRBV19	TRBJ1-5	TGTGCCAGTAGGCATCATAGCAATCAGCCCCAGCATTTT	CASRHHSNQPQHF
NA	many	TRBV6-1	TRBJ1-1	TGTGCCAGCAGTCACCGGGACCTCGAGGGGAGTGCTTTCTTT	CASSHRDLEGSAFF
TRBD1	many	TRBV28	TRBJ2-7	TGTGCCAGCAGTCCCATAGGGACAGGGGGGTACGAGCAGTACTTC	CASSPIGTGGYEQYF
NA	few	TRBV18	TRBJ1-1	TGTGCCAGCTCACTTTACAAGAACACTGAAGCTTTCTTT	CASSLYKNTEAFF
NA	NA	TRBV5-1	TRBJ2-1	TGCGCCAGCAGCTGGGGGGACTGGGGCAATGAGCAGTTCTTC	CASSWGDWGNEQFF
NA	few	TRBV20-1	TRBJ1-4	TGCAGTGCTAGATCGGGGAGGGCCGAAAAACTGTTTTTT	CSARSGRAEKLFF
NA	many	TRBV12-3/TRBV12-4	TRBJ1-1	TGTGCCAGCAGTTCCTCCGGCGGCGGCAATCGAATTGAAGCTTTCTTT	CASSSSGGGNRIEAFF
NA	few	TRBV6-5	TRBJ2-5	TGTGCCAGCAGTTACCTAGGAGGGCAAGAGACCCAGTACTTC	CASSYLGGQETQYF
TRBD1	few	TRBV5-1	TRBJ1-3	TGCGCCAGCAGCTCGACAGGGGGAAACACCATATATTTT	CASSSTGGNTIYF
NA	few	TRBV20-1	TRBJ2-3	TGCAGTGCTAGAGACCCCTTAGGTTCAGATACGCAGTATTTT	CSARDPLGSDTQYF
NA	many	TRBV27	TRBJ1-1	TGTGCCAGCAGTTGGCGCCGGATGAACACTGAAGCTTTCTTT	CASSWRRMNTEAFF
NA	NA	TRBV6-1	TRBJ2-3	TGTGCCAGCAGGGACGGGGGAGGTCGGACAGATACGCAGTATTTT	CASRDGGGRTDTQYF
NA	NA	TRBV5-6	TRBJ2-1	TGTGCCAGCAGCTTGACGGCTAGCGTTTCCTACAATGAGCAGTTCTTC	CASSLTASVSYNEQFF
NA	NA	TRBV7-2	TRBJ2-7	TGTGCCAGCAGCGCGAACACCGGGACATACAGTCGGGAGCAGTACTTC	CASSANTGTYSREQYF
TRBD2	NA	TRBV11-3	TRBJ2-2	TGTGCCAGCAGCCGCCGGGGGGTGAACACCGGGGAGCTGTTTTTT	CASSRRGVNTGELFF
NA	NA	TRBV10-3	TRBJ1-4	TGTGCCATCAGCGAATTAGAGGGTGAAAAACTGTTTTTT	CAISELEGEKLFF
NA	once	TRBV5-1	TRBJ2-2	TGCGCCAGCAGCTCCACAGGGAGACTAGGTGGAACCGGGGAGCTGTTTTTT	CASSSTGRLGGTGELFF
NA	few	TRBV24-1	TRBJ2-5	TGTGCCACCAGCGCCAAGGAGACCCAGTACTTC	CATSAKETQYF
TRBD2	few	TRBV11-2	TRBJ2-7	TGTGCCAGCAGCCCAGGACGGGTTCTAGCGGGGAACCCTCTTAAGCAGTACTTC	CASSPGRVLAGNPLKQYF
TRBD1	NA	TRBV5-1	TRBJ2-5	TGCGCCAGCAGCTTCACAGGGGGTAAGGAGACCCAGTACTTC	CASSFTGGKETQYF
NA	NA	TRBV4-1	TRBJ1-5	TGCGCCAGCAGCCAAGGACCGTCTAGCAATCAGCCCCAGCATTTT	CASSQGPSSNQPQHF
TRBD1	NA	TRBV5-4	TRBJ2-3	TGTGCCAGCAGCTTAATGACAGGGGGATCTAGCACAGATACGCAGTATTTT	CASSLMTGGSSTDTQYF
NA	NA	TRBV24-1	TRBJ1-5	TGTGCCACCAGTGATAGGAGGAGTCTCCAGCCCCAGCATTTT	CATSDRRSLQPQHF
NA	few	TRBV25-1	TRBJ2-7	TGTGCCAGCAGTGAAACAGTCTGGGGGAACGAGCAGTACTTC	CASSETVWGNEQYF
TRBD2	NA	TRBV6-1	TRBJ2-7	TGTGCCAGCAGAACTAGCGGGAGTAGGTACGAGCAGTACTTC	CASRTSGSRYEQYF
NA	few	TRBV6-1	TRBJ1-5	TGTGCCAGCAGGGAAACGAGGAATCAGCCCCAGCATTTT	CASRETRNQPQHF
TRBD1	few	TRBV20-1	TRBJ2-1	TGCAGTGCTAGTTACAGGGGGATCAGCTCCTACAATGAGCAGTTCTTC	CSASYRGISSYNEQFF
TRBD2	many	TRBV14	TRBJ2-1	TGTGCCAGCAGCCTCAGACTAGCGGGGTCATACAATGAGCAGTTCTTC	CASSLRLAGSYNEQFF
TRBD1	few	TRBV29-1	TRBJ1-6	TGCAGCGTTAGAAACAGGGGGGATAATTCACCCCTCCACTTT	CSVRNRGDNSPLHF
NA	few	TRBV28	TRBJ1-6	TGTGCCAGCAGTCCGGTGAGGGGCGCATATTATAATTCACCCCTCCACTTT	CASSPVRGAYYNSPLHF
NA	NA	TRBV28	TRBJ2-5	TGTGCCAGCACCCACGAGCAAGAGACCCAGTACTTC	CASTHEQETQYF
NA	few	TRBV7-2	TRBJ1-2	TGTGCCAGCAGCTCCCCGAACGGGGGTGGCTACACCTTC	CASSSPNGGGYTF
NA	many	TRBV5-1	TRBJ2-1	TGCGCCAGCAGCTTTGGAGCCAGTTTCAATGAGCAGTTCTTC	CASSFGASFNEQFF
TRBD2	NA	TRBV9	TRBJ2-7	TGTGCCAGCAGCGTAGGATCACTAGCGGGATTAAATGAGCAGTACTTC	CASSVGSLAGLNEQYF